This T cell receptor beta chain was sequenced during a study of CD8 T cells in ankylosing spondylitis. Overall study results and limits: Seven or eight highly homologous variants made up a TCR beta motif, and this motif appeared characteristic of ankylosing spondylitis blood. Significant enrichment of disease-linked clones was reportedly seen in matched ankylosing spondylitis synovial fluid.

Looked up from germline, CDR1 is SGHRS and CDR2 is YFSETQ. This CDR3 has 14 amino acids. V was clipped by 0 bases and J by 4 bases, with 9 bases between them. The TCR beta libraries were generated through quantitative 5'-RACE incorporating molecular barcodes. TCRdb analysed the 5' RACE reads with MiXCR anew, one entry per CDR3 protein. The table shows about 280,000 distinct CDR3 sequences, with about 19% occurring only once. Regarding this clonotype: What it binds is unknown.

The origin of this receptor is a male donor with ankylosing spondylitis or in good health (not recorded which). What was sequenced was blood, either unsorted or a sorted T cell fraction (not recorded which). The rearrangement joins TRBV5-1 to TRBJ2-3; D ambiguous. The CDR3 protein is CASSLVVLPDTQYF. The CDR3 region has the DNA TGCGCCAGCAGCTTGGTTGTTTTGCCAGATACGCAGTATTTT.